This T cell receptor (beta chain) is from a study of blood T cell repertoires in COVID-19. Across the whole study: Collection of acute and convalescent COVID-19 samples took place in the United States, Italy and Spain.

Clones were sequenced by immunoSEQ multiplex PCR, and TCRdb holds only the in-frame ones, with some missing. The data show approximately 100,000 clones, 81% seen once. The CDR3 spans 13 residues. Trimming shortened V by 1 base and J by 9 bases, and 10 bases separated the two germline ends. Germline CDR1 LGHDT, CDR2 YNNKEL (reference sequence). The gene calls are TRBV3-1 (or the pseudogene TRBV3-2) and TRBJ2-1; D not certain. The sequenced sample was peripheral blood. This sequence was found in a human donor in a cohort sampled during active COVID-19. This CDR3 is CASSQVRDSEQFF. The CDR3 DNA follows: TGTGCCAGCAGCCAAGTCCGAGATAGTGAGCAGTTCTTC.